This T cell receptor beta chain was sequenced for a study of cytomegalovirus exposure and HLA in healthy donors. General observations from the study: Rarity marked most TCR sequences, yet some public TCRs occurred in many donors. Some highly shared sequence variants likely arose as a pipeline artifact. In vitro work confirmed that three CMV-associated chains recognize CMV antigens.

The primer mix had 60 Vbeta and 13 Jbeta primers. Methods used by the authors: An analysis performed later counted about 80 million unique TCR beta chains (roughly 9.9 million of them shared). Some clones are missing from TCRdb's copy, which holds only in-frame ones; the method was immunoSEQ multiplex PCR. D and trimming come from the DNA, and the V and J calls and clone size come from that table. The data show about 110,000 clones, roughly 69% seen once. This clone was counted between two and nine times. Its antigen is not identified. The sequence was obtained from a woman in her 70s in good health and CMV-seropositive. The sequenced sample consisted of PBMCs.

The CDR3 protein is CASSQSGYQETQYF. The CDR3 coding sequence is TGTGCCAGCAGCCAGAGCGGGTACCAAGAGACCCAGTACTTC. This chain connects TRBV7-6 to TRBJ2-5; perhaps TRBD2 as D (6 bases). Germline V gene sequence: CDR1 SGHVS, CDR2 FNYEAQ. The ends were cut back, 5 bases at V and 0 bases at J, with 10 bases in the middle. This CDR3 has 14 residues.